This is a list of T cell receptor beta chains from one sample in a study of blood T cell repertoires in COVID-19. Assay used: immunoSEQ multiplex PCR; TCRdb lists only in-frame clones, some missing. Of about 230,000 clones listed, around 83% are singletons. Sequencing used peripheral blood. These receptors were collected from a woman aged 50 to 60 with acute or convalescent COVID-19. Each CDR3 is given with its conserved first and last residue. D genes are given only for firm matches. Rows give clone size only sometimes, using once, few, many, or a class for an expanded clone.

CDR3 length,clone size,V gene,D gene,J gene,CDR3 protein,CDR3 DNA
14,-,TRBV3-1/TRBV3-2,-,TRBJ2-7,CASSQGTRGFEQYF,TGTGCCAGCAGCCAAGGGACCCGCGGGTTCGAGCAGTACTTC
15,-,TRBV4-2,TRBD1,TRBJ1-2,CASSQVGQGAGGYTF,TGTGCCAGCAGCCAAGTTGGACAGGGGGCCGGTGGCTACACCTTC
17,-,TRBV6-6,TRBD2,TRBJ2-7,CASSRSGGLADAYEQYF,TGTGCCAGCAGCCGAAGCGGTGGACTAGCGGACGCCTACGAGCAGTACTTC
14,-,TRBV4-1,TRBD1,TRBJ2-7,CASSQGDRAYEQYF,TGCGCCAGCAGCCAAGGGGACAGGGCCTACGAGCAGTACTTC
16,-,TRBV4-1,-,TRBJ1-5,CASSQAPGYSNQPQHF,TGCGCCAGCAGCCAAGCCCCAGGATATAGCAATCAGCCCCAGCATTTT
15,few,TRBV20-1,TRBD1,TRBJ2-7,CSASLPSTGDYEQYF,TGCAGTGCTAGTCTCCCCTCGACAGGGGACTACGAGCAGTACTTC
13,-,TRBV12-3/TRBV12-4,-,TRBJ1-3,CASVQGSGNTIYF,TGTGCCAGCGTTCAGGGTTCTGGAAACACCATATATTTT
12,-,TRBV7-8,-,TRBJ2-7,CASSSGLYEQYF,TGTGCCAGCAGCTCGGGACTCTACGAGCAGTACTTC
15,-,TRBV10-3,-,TRBJ2-7,CAISESVQISYEQYF,TGTGCCATCAGTGAGTCGGTACAGATCTCCTACGAGCAGTACTTC
16,few,TRBV11-3,TRBD2,TRBJ2-3,CASSKGTSGRADTQYF,TGTGCCAGCAGCAAAGGGACTAGCGGGAGAGCAGATACGCAGTATTTT
15,-,TRBV11-2,TRBD2,TRBJ2-1,CASSPGTSFHNEQFF,TGTGCCAGCAGCCCGGGGACTAGCTTCCACAATGAGCAGTTCTTC
14,once,TRBV19,-,TRBJ1-4,CASSSGHSDEKLFF,TGTGCCAGTAGTAGCGGACACTCAGATGAAAAACTGTTTTTT
14,-,TRBV11-2,-,TRBJ2-5,CASSLAVGAGGQYF,TGTGCCAGCAGCTTAGCTGTCGGAGCGGGTGGCCAGTACTTC
12,-,TRBV28,-,TRBJ1-6,CASAVGGAPLHF,TGTGCCAGCGCGGTCGGGGGGGCACCCCTCCACTTT
14,-,TRBV28,TRBD1,TRBJ1-2,CASSFGTGVGGYTF,TGTGCCAGCAGTTTTGGGACAGGGGTGGGTGGCTACACCTTC
13,-,TRBV28,-,TRBJ2-5,CASTLGGLETQYF,TGTGCCAGCACCCTCGGAGGGTTAGAGACCCAGTACTTC
15,-,TRBV2,TRBD1,TRBJ1-2,CASSESSGGLYGYTF,TGTGCCAGCAGTGAGTCCTCAGGGGGTCTCTATGGCTACACCTTC
14,-,TRBV24-1,-,TRBJ2-5,CATSDERGGKTQYF,TGTGCCACCAGTGATGAAAGGGGGGGTAAGACCCAGTACTTC
14,-,TRBV6-5,-,TRBJ2-5,CASDRFGFQETQYF,TGTGCCAGCGACAGGTTTGGGTTCCAAGAGACCCAGTACTTC
16,-,TRBV7-2,TRBD2,TRBJ2-5,CASSALGTSGSGTQYF,TGTGCCAGCAGCGCCCTCGGGACTAGCGGGAGCGGAACCCAGTACTTC
15,many,TRBV7-9,TRBD2,TRBJ2-5,CASSTVPGLESGQYF,TGTGCCAGCAGTACAGTCCCGGGACTAGAATCTGGCCAGTACTTC
16,-,TRBV3-1/TRBV3-2,TRBD2,TRBJ2-7,CASSQDSGRAPYEQYF,TGTGCCAGCAGCCAAGATAGCGGGAGGGCCCCCTACGAGCAGTACTTC
16,few,TRBV10-3,TRBD1,TRBJ1-2,CAISADRTGSNYGYTF,TGTGCCATCAGTGCTGACCGGACAGGGAGTAACTATGGCTACACCTTC
16,-,TRBV4-1,-,TRBJ2-6,CASSQGASRGANVLTF,TGCGCCAGCAGCCAGGGGGCTAGCCGTGGGGCCAACGTCCTGACTTTC
12,-,TRBV18,-,TRBJ2-7,CASSPYGYEQYF,TGTGCCAGCTCACCATACGGGTACGAGCAGTACTTC
13,-,TRBV24-1,-,TRBJ2-3,CATSDGAADTQYF,TGTGCCACCAGTGATGGGGCGGCAGATACGCAGTATTTT
18,-,TRBV15,TRBD2,TRBJ2-3,CATSRGLAGGISTDTQYF,TGTGCCACCAGCAGAGGACTAGCGGGGGGCATTAGCACAGATACGCAGTATTTT
14,-,TRBV5-1,TRBD1,TRBJ2-5,CASSTGTGQETQYF,TGCGCCAGCAGCACCGGGACAGGACAAGAGACCCAGTACTTC
17,-,TRBV15,TRBD2,TRBJ2-3,CATSRGASGRFTDTQYF,TGTGCCACCAGCAGAGGGGCTAGCGGGCGATTCACAGATACGCAGTATTTT
15,-,TRBV19,-,TRBJ2-6,CASSPTGAGANVLTF,TGTGCCAGTAGTCCTACTGGGGCCGGGGCCAACGTCCTGACTTTC
15,-,TRBV28,-,TRBJ1-1,CASSQMTVANTEAFF,TGTGCCAGCAGTCAAATGACAGTTGCGAACACTGAAGCTTTCTTT
15,-,TRBV2,-,TRBJ1-5,CASSGASGGYQPQHF,TGTGCCAGCAGTGGTGCGTCGGGGGGCTATCAGCCCCAGCATTTT
14,-,TRBV6-5,TRBD1,TRBJ1-1,CASSLSQGVVEAFF,TGTGCCAGCAGCCTATCACAGGGGGTGGTCGAAGCTTTCTTT
16,-,TRBV4-1,-,TRBJ1-6,CASSRSRGGNNSPLHF,TGCGCCAGCAGCCGATCAAGGGGGGGTAATAATTCACCCCTCCACTTT
12,-,TRBV27,-,TRBJ2-1,CASSFGTSEQFF,TGTGCCAGCAGTTTCGGGACTTCAGAGCAGTTCTTC
15,-,TRBV5-5,TRBD1,TRBJ1-5,CASSWGQGSNQPQHF,TGTGCCAGCAGTTGGGGACAGGGTAGCAATCAGCCCCAGCATTTT
14,-,TRBV19,TRBD1,TRBJ1-1,CASSPGTGTTEAFF,TGTGCCAGTAGCCCCGGGACAGGGACCACTGAAGCTTTCTTT
12,-,TRBV9,-,TRBJ2-7,CASSVEGDEQYF,TGTGCCAGCAGCGTAGAAGGGGACGAGCAGTACTTC
13,-,TRBV12-3/TRBV12-4,TRBD1,TRBJ1-4,CASSQGQGEKLFF,TGTGCCAGCAGCCAGGGACAGGGTGAAAAACTGTTTTTT
12,-,TRBV12-3/TRBV12-4,-,TRBJ2-2,CASTESTGELFF,TGTGCCAGCACCGAGTCCACCGGGGAGCTGTTTTTT
15,few,TRBV28,TRBD1,TRBJ1-5,CASTSQGAGNQPQHF,TGTGCCAGCACCTCCCAGGGGGCTGGCAATCAGCCCCAGCATTTT
11,-,TRBV12-3/TRBV12-4,-,TRBJ2-5,CARPPIGTQYF,TGTGCCAGACCACCTATCGGGACCCAGTACTTC